The table lists the clone carrying this TCR beta chain with many counts. The CDR3 is 15 amino acids. V was shortened by 0 bases and J by 0 bases, with 6 bases between the two germline ends. Per the germline V gene, CDR1 is SGHAT and CDR2 is FQNNGV. Patients with ophthalmopathy all had a Clinical Activity Score of at least 3, a NOSPECS grade of at least 4 and duration under 3 months. Diagnosis relied on clinical symptoms, serum thyroxine and TRAb, thyroid ultrasound and orbital computed tomography. RNA transcripts yielded amplified TCR beta CDR3 regions. The TCR CDR3 first-round RT-PCR relied on the HTBI primer set. TCRdb independently ran MiXCR on the multiplex PCR reads; one entry per CDR3 protein. Here the sample spans under 400,000 distinct CDR3 sequences, over 15% being singletons. The source of the sample is a study of T cells in Graves' hyperthyroidism and ophthalmopathy. Study at large: Initial diagnosis, before any treatment, was when peripheral blood was collected.

The clonotype originates from a woman aged 40-49 years with Graves' ophthalmopathy. Sequenced material: blood. The chain uses TRBV11-2 and TRBJ1-5; no clear D gene. The CDR3 DNA is TGTGCCAGCAGCTTAGATAACTTTAGCAATCAGCCCCAGCATTTT. Translation gives CASSLDNFSNQPQHF.